This is a list of T cell receptor beta chains from one sample in a study of shared clonotypes between healthy human individuals. Method: immunoSEQ multiplex PCR; TCRdb's copy keeps in-frame clones and lacks some. Of a few million clones listed, approximately 90% are singletons. Sequenced sample: naive CD4+ T cells from PBMCs. Receptor source: a man younger than 35 in good health. Some clones in this sample may be carry-over from other donors' samples. Each CDR3 is given with its conserved first and last residue. The D gene is left open where the match is weak. Rows give clone size only sometimes, using once, few, many, or a class for an expanded clone.

>NA|NA|TRBV28|TRBJ1-4
TGTGCCAGCAACCTCGCAACTAATGAAAAACTGTTTTTT
CASNLATNEKLFF
>NA|NA|TRBV7-2|TRBJ2-1
TGTGCCAGCAGCCCCCGAAGGGTATCCTACAATGAGCAGTTCTTC
CASSPRRVSYNEQFF
>TRBD2|once|TRBV2|TRBJ2-5
TGTGCCAGCAGTGAATGGCCTAGCGGGAGGAAAGAGACCCAGTACTTC
CASSEWPSGRKETQYF
>TRBD1|NA|TRBV19|TRBJ2-3
TGTGCCAGTAGTCACGGACAGGGAAGAGTGACAGATACGCAGTATTTT
CASSHGQGRVTDTQYF
>NA|once|TRBV2|TRBJ2-2
TGTGCCAGCAGTGGAGCCTTGGACACCGGGGAGCTGTTTTTT
CASSGALDTGELFF
>TRBD1|once|TRBV5-4|TRBJ1-2
TGTGCCAGCAGCATAGGGACAGGGAACTATGGCTACACCTTC
CASSIGTGNYGYTF
>NA|NA|TRBV7-2|TRBJ2-7
TGTGCCAGCAGCCTACCCCCCCGGGGAGAGCAGTACTTC
CASSLPPRGEQYF
>NA|NA|TRBV28|TRBJ2-7
TGTGCCAGCAGTCCCGTGGTGGGGGGTTGGGACTACGAGCAGTACTTC
CASSPVVGGWDYEQYF
>NA|few|TRBV7-9|TRBJ1-1
TGTGCCAGCAGCTTATCGGGGGAAGCTTTCTTT
CASSLSGEAFF
>TRBD1|NA|TRBV15|TRBJ2-1
TGTGCCACCAGCAGGGAACGGGACAGCTCCTACAATGAGCAGTTCTTC
CATSRERDSSYNEQFF
>TRBD2|NA|TRBV5-1|TRBJ2-1
TGCGCCAGCAGTCCGACTAGCGGGAGGGCCTTTGAGCAGTTCTTC
CASSPTSGRAFEQFF
>NA|NA|TRBV9|TRBJ2-1
TGTGCCAGCAGCGTAGGTCCTAGTAGCAATGAGCAGTTCTTC
CASSVGPSSNEQFF
>NA|NA|TRBV5-1|TRBJ1-1
TGCGCCAGCAGCTTTACAGGTACGAACACTGAAGCTTTCTTT
CASSFTGTNTEAFF
>TRBD1|NA|TRBV5-6|TRBJ1-2
TGTGCCAGCAGCTTAGGGACAGTCAGGGGCTATGGCTACACCTTC
CASSLGTVRGYGYTF
>NA|NA|TRBV27|TRBJ1-1
TGTGCCAGCAGCCCGGGGCGGCTGAACACTGAAGCTTTCTTT
CASSPGRLNTEAFF
>NA|NA|TRBV5-1|TRBJ1-2
TGCGCCAGCAGCAGAGACAGCCAGGATGGCTACACCTTC
CASSRDSQDGYTF
>TRBD1|NA|TRBV19|TRBJ2-1
TGTGCCAGTAGTACTTCCCCCGACAGGGCCCGGGAGCAGTTCTTC
CASSTSPDRAREQFF
>NA|NA|TRBV28|TRBJ2-3
TGTGCCAGCAGTTTGTCCGTTCGGACGCAGTATTTT
CASSLSVRTQYF
>NA|once|TRBV30|TRBJ2-7
TGTGCCTGGAATTTCGACAGGTCCCACGAGCAGTACTTC
CAWNFDRSHEQYF
>TRBD1|once|TRBV7-3|TRBJ2-5
TGTGCCAGCAGCTTAACCCGGGACAGGGAAGAGACCCAGTACTTC
CASSLTRDREETQYF
>NA|NA|TRBV5-6|TRBJ2-5
TGTGCCAGCAGCTTGGAGGGGTTGGAGACCCAGTACTTC
CASSLEGLETQYF
>TRBD1|NA|TRBV6-6|TRBJ2-7
TGTGCCAGCAGGGCCGGGACAGAGAACTACGAGCAGTACTTC
CASRAGTENYEQYF
>TRBD2|once|TRBV6-4|TRBJ2-1
TGTGCCAGCAGTGACTCGGGACTAGCGTACAATGAGCAGTTCTTC
CASSDSGLAYNEQFF
>NA|NA|TRBV30|TRBJ1-1
TGTGCCTGGAGTCCCTCGAACACTGAAGCTTTCTTT
CAWSPSNTEAFF
>TRBD2|NA|TRBV7-3|TRBJ2-1
TGTGCCAGCAGCAGAACTAGCGGGTATTACAATGAGCAGTTCTTC
CASSRTSGYYNEQFF
>TRBD1|few|TRBV6-5|TRBJ1-2
TGTGCCAGCAGTTACTCGAGCCAGGGGGCAGCGTATGGCTACACCTTC
CASSYSSQGAAYGYTF
>NA|NA|TRBV20-1|TRBJ2-3
TGCAGTGCTCCCACCGCAGATACGCAGTATTTT
CSAPTADTQYF
>TRBD1|NA|TRBV5-1|TRBJ1-1
TGCGCCAGCAGCTTTGAGGGACAGGGAGGCACTGAAGCTTTCTTT
CASSFEGQGGTEAFF
>NA|NA|TRBV7-2|TRBJ2-3
TGTGCCAGCAGCTACCAGCCGGGGACCAGTCGCACAGATACGCAGTATTTT
CASSYQPGTSRTDTQYF
>NA|NA|TRBV4-1|TRBJ1-5
TGCGCCAGCAGCCAGGGGGCAGCGGGTCAGCCCCAGCATTTT
CASSQGAAGQPQHF
>NA|NA|TRBV6-1|TRBJ2-7
TGTGCCAGCAGCCTTCGGGGGGCGCGAAGCTACGAGCAGTACTTC
CASSLRGARSYEQYF
>NA|NA|TRBV7-9|TRBJ1-1
TGTGCCAGCAGCCCCATCCCCGGACATAATGGCACTGAAGCTTTCTTT
CASSPIPGHNGTEAFF
>NA|NA|TRBV9|TRBJ2-5
TGTGCCAGCGGGCAGAGCATCCAAGAGACCCAGTACTTC
CASGQSIQETQYF
>NA|NA|TRBV9|TRBJ1-3
TGTGCCAGCAGCGTAGCAGGTTCTTCTGGAAACACCATATATTTT
CASSVAGSSGNTIYF
>TRBD2|NA|TRBV6-5|TRBJ2-1
TGTGCCAGCAGGTCCGAGGGTGCGGGAGGCACTGAGCAGTTCTTC
CASRSEGAGGTEQFF
>NA|NA|TRBV6-5|TRBJ1-2
TGTGCCAGCAGGCCCGGGACCCTCTATGGCTACACCTTC
CASRPGTLYGYTF
>NA|once|TRBV7-8|TRBJ1-2
TGTGCCAGCAGCTTGTTCTACTATGGCTACACCTTC
CASSLFYYGYTF
>NA|NA|TRBV2|TRBJ2-2
TGTGCCAGCAGGGCGGGGCGAGGCACCGGGGAGCTGTTTTTT
CASRAGRGTGELFF
>NA|NA|TRBV28|TRBJ2-1
TGTGCCAGCAGTTTAGCCCAGGTTACTTACAATGAGCAGTTCTTC
CASSLAQVTYNEQFF
>TRBD1|NA|TRBV28|TRBJ2-1
TGTGCCAGCAGCAGAGGGGGCCGTTACAATGAGCAGTTCTTC
CASSRGGRYNEQFF
>NA|NA|TRBV5-1|TRBJ2-1
TGCGCCAGCAGCTTGGTTTCGGGGCTGGCCTACAATGAGCAGTTCTTC
CASSLVSGLAYNEQFF
>TRBD1|NA|TRBV2|TRBJ1-4
TGTGCCAGCACCTTATCCGGACAGGGAGGAAAACTGTTTTTT
CASTLSGQGGKLFF
>NA|NA|TRBV7-9|TRBJ1-1
TGTGCCAGCAGCTTAGTTGGCAGGCCGGGGGGTACTGAAGCTTTCTTT
CASSLVGRPGGTEAFF
>NA|once|TRBV7-8|TRBJ2-7
TGTGCCAGCAGCTTAGCCTCCGGGGGAAACTACGAGCAGTACTTC
CASSLASGGNYEQYF
>TRBD2|NA|TRBV19|TRBJ2-2
TGTGCCAGTAGTACCCTACGAAGACTAGCGGGAGGACAAACCGGGGAGCTGTTTTTT
CASSTLRRLAGGQTGELFF